This TCR beta chain was identified in a study of spatial heterogeneity in lung cancer. Unique molecular identifiers tagged every individual TCR cDNA molecule. TCRdb re-derived calls from the 5' RACE reads in MiXCR, one entry per CDR3 protein. This sample carries 48,000 or so distinct CDR3 sequences, about 5.8% of them seen once, and the ten largest clones take around 10%. Time point here: sample taken at primary tumor resection. TCRs were sequenced from unsorted whole RNA of tumor, nontumor lung or PBMC. Germline V gene lookup returns CDR1 SGHTA and CDR2 FQGNSA. The ends were cut back, 2 bases at V and 5 bases at J, with 7 bases in the middle. The CDR3 consists of 13 residues. This clonotype was recorded many times.

The genes are TRBV7-2 and TRBJ2-1, with D perhaps assigned TRBD1 or TRBD2 (5 bases each). The TCR comes from a male donor with early-stage non-small cell lung cancer. The sequencing here drew on PBMCs, taken at surgery. The CDR3 spells CASSLRGHNEQFF. CDR3 nucleotide sequence: TGTGCCAGCAGCTTAAGGGGACACAATGAGCAGTTCTTC.